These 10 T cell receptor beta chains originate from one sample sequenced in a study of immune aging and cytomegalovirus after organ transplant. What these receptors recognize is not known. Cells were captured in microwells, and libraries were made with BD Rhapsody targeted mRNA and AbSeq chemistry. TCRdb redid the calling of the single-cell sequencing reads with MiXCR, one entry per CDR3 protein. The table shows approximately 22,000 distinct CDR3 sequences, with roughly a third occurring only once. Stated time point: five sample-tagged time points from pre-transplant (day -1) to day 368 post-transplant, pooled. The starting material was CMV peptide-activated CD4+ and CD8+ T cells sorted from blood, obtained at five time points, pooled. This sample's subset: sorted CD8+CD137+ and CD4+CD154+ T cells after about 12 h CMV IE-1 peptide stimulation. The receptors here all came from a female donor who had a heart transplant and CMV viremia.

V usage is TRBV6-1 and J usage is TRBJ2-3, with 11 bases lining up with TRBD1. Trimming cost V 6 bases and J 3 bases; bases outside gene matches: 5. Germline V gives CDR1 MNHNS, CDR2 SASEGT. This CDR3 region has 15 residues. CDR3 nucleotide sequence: TGTGCCAGCAGGGACGGGACAGGGGGAACAGATACGCAGTATTTT. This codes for CASRDGTGGTDTQYF.

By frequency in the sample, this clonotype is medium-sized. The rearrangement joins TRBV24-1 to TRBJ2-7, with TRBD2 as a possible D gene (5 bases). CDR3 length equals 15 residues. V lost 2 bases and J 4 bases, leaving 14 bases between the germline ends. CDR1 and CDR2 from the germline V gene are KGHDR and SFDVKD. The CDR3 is CATSDSTTAFYEQYF. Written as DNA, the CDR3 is TGTGCCACCAGTGATTCGACTACAGCCTTTTACGAGCAGTACTTC.

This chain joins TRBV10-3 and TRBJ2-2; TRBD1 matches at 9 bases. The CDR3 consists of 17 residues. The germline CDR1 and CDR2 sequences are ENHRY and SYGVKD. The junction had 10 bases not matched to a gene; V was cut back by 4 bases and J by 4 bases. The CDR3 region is CAISATQGAGSTGELFF. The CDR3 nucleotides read TGTGCCATCAGTGCGACACAGGGGGCAGGTAGCACCGGGGAGCTGTTTTTT.

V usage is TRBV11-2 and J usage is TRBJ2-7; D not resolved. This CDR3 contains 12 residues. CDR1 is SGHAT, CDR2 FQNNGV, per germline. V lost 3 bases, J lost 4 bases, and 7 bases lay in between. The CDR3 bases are TGTGCCAGCAGCTTCGGCTGGTACGAGCAGTACTTC. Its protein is CASSFGWYEQYF.

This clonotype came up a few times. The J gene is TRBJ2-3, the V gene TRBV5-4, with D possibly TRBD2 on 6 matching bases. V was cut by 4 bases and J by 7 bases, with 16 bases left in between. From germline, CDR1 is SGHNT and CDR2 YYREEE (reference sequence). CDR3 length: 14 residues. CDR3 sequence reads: CASSAGTGANTQYF. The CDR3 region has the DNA TGTGCCAGCAGCGCCGGGACTGGGGCGAATACGCAGTATTTT. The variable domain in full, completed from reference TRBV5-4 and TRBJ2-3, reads ETGVTQSPTHLIKTRGQQVTLRCSSQSGHNTVSWYQQALGQGPQFIFQYYREEENGRGNFPPRFSGLQFPNYSSELNVNALELDDSALYLCASSAGTGANTQYFGPGTRLTVL.

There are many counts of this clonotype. CDR3 nucleotide sequence: TGTGCCAGCAGTACAACCAGGAACACTGAAGCTTTCTTT. Protein: CASSTTRNTEAFF. This rearrangement joins TRBV2 to TRBJ1-1; D is unresolved. Germline-derived CDR1 and CDR2 are SNHLY and FYNNEI. This CDR3 is built from 13 residues. V lost 5 bases and J 1 base, leaving 8 bases between the germline ends.

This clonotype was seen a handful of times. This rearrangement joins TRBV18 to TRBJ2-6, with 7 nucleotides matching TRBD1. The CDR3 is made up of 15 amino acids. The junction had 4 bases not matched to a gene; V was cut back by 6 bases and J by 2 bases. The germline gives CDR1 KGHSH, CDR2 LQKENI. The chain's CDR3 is CASSTGDPGANVLTF. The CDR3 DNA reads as TGTGCCAGCTCTACAGGGGACCCTGGGGCCAACGTCCTGACTTTC.

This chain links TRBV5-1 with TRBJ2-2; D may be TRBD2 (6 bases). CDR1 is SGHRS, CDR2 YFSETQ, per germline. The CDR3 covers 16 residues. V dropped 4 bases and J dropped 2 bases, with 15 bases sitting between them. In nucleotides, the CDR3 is TGCGCCAGCAGCCCAGCACCCGGGACTAACACCGGGGAGCTGTTTTTT. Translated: CASSPAPGTNTGELFF.

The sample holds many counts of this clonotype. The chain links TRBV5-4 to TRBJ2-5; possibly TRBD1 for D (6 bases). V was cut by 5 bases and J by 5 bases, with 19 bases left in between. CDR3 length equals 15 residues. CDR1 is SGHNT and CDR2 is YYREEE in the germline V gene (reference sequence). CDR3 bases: TGTGCCAGCAGTCCTCTAGTGACCCAGGGGGAGACCCAGTACTTC. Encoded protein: CASSPLVTQGETQYF.

CDR3: CASSQGTSGRTTDTQYF. The DNA of the CDR3 is TGTGCCAGCAGCCAAGGGACTAGCGGGAGGACCACAGATACGCAGTATTTT. This chain joins TRBV3-1 and TRBJ2-3, with 14 bases matching TRBD2. Germline-derived CDR1 and CDR2 are LGHDT and YNNKEL (reference sequence). Unmatched junction bases numbered 2, after V lost 1 base and J lost 2 bases. This CDR3 has 17 residues.